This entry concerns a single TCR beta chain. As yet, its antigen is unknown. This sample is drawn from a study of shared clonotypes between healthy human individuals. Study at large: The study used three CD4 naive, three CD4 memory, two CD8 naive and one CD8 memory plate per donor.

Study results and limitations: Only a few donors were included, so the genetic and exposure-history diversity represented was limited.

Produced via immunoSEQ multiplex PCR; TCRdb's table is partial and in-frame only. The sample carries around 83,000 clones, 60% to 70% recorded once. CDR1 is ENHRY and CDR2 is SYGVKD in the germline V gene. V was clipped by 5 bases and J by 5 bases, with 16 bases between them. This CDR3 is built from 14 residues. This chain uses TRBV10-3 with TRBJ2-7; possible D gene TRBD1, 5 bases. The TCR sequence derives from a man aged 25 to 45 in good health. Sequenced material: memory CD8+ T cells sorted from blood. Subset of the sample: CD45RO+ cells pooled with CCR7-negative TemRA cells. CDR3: CAISIQERVDEQYF. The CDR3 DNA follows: TGTGCCATCAGTATACAGGAGCGCGTGGACGAGCAGTACTTC.